The rows below give T cell receptor beta chains drawn from one sample of a study of blood T cells in healthy people across ages. TCRdb passed the 5' RACE reads through MiXCR, listing each CDR3 protein once. The sample has about 1,800,000 distinct CDR3 sequences, roughly 27% seen once; the top ten hold 7.7%. The sequencing sample was made of blood. Source of these receptors: a woman aged 25 to 39 in good health. The CDR3 runs from the conserved cysteine through the conserved F or W. The D gene is left open where the match is weak. Size is omitted from some rows. Given values are once, few, many or a class for expanded clones.

V	size	D	length	J	CDR3	DNA
TRBV5-1	few	-	14	TRBJ1-2	CASSLQEEMGGYTF	TGCGCCAGCAGCTTGCAGGAGGAGATGGGGGGCTACACCTTC
TRBV7-9	-	-	14	TRBJ2-3	CASSLPGPVDTQYF	TGTGCCAGCAGCTTACCGGGACCCGTCGATACGCAGTATTTT
TRBV20-1	few	TRBD1	14	TRBJ1-2	CSARRPGTGVGYTF	TGCAGTGCTAGACGTCCCGGGACAGGGGTTGGCTACACCTTC
TRBV5-1	few	-	13	TRBJ2-7	CATRSTGRHEQYF	TGCGCCACAAGATCGACCGGACGGCACGAGCAGTACTTC
TRBV20-1	few	-	14	TRBJ2-5	CSARFDRFQETQYF	TGCAGTGCTAGATTCGACAGGTTCCAAGAGACCCAGTACTTC
TRBV20-1	-	-	12	TRBJ1-5	CSAPSSNQPQHF	TGCAGTGCCCCGAGTTCGAATCAGCCCCAGCATTTT
TRBV15	-	-	14	TRBJ1-5	CATSRDYGIQPQHF	TGTGCCACCAGCAGGGACTACGGAATTCAGCCCCAGCATTTT
TRBV7-9	-	-	14	TRBJ1-6	CASSRGGGDSPLHF	TGTGCCAGCAGCCGCGGGGGTGGGGATTCACCCCTCCACTTT
TRBV12-3/TRBV12-4	few	-	14	TRBJ2-1	CASSPRDTTDEQFF	TGTGCCAGCAGTCCTAGGGACACCACAGATGAGCAGTTCTTC
TRBV2	few	-	16	TRBJ2-3	CASSSESGTSVNTQYF	TGTGCCAGCAGCTCCGAATCCGGGACATCGGTCAATACGCAGTATTTT
TRBV20-1	few	-	14	TRBJ2-3	CSASSTANTDTQYF	TGCAGTGCTAGTTCTACGGCTAACACAGATACGCAGTATTTT
TRBV11-2	few	TRBD2	15	TRBJ2-7	CASSRAGTSTYEQYF	TGTGCCAGCAGCCGAGCGGGGACCTCTACCTACGAGCAGTACTTC
TRBV5-1	many	-	15	TRBJ2-6	CASSPGMSGANVLTF	TGCGCCAGCAGCCCCGGGATGTCTGGGGCCAACGTCCTGACTTTC
TRBV20-1	many	-	13	TRBJ2-5	CSARADSQETQYF	TGCAGTGCTAGAGCGGACTCCCAGGAGACCCAGTACTTC
TRBV7-2	few	TRBD2	15	TRBJ2-1	CASSVSSGGSNEQFF	TGTGCCAGCAGCGTTTCCAGCGGGGGGTCCAATGAGCAGTTCTTC
TRBV5-1	-	-	16	TRBJ2-3	CASSPRGGPTTDTQYF	TGCGCCAGCAGCCCTAGGGGGGGCCCTACCACAGATACGCAGTATTTT
TRBV9	-	TRBD1	15	TRBJ1-2	CASSPQRGPGYGYTF	TGTGCCAGCAGCCCCCAGAGGGGGCCCGGTTATGGCTACACCTTC
TRBV4-1	-	-	15	TRBJ2-7	CASSLLSDGLYEQYF	TGCGCCAGCAGCCTCCTCTCTGACGGCCTCTACGAGCAGTACTTC
TRBV7-3	-	-	13	TRBJ2-3	CASSLSASDTRYF	TGTGCCAGCAGCTTATCAGCATCAGATACGCGGTATTTT
TRBV30	-	-	14	TRBJ2-7	CAWKPGRVRYEQYF	TGTGCCTGGAAACCGGGTCGGGTTAGGTACGAGCAGTACTTC
TRBV20-1	-	TRBD1	14	TRBJ1-1	CSAEDRRGALEAFF	TGCAGTGCTGAGGACAGGAGAGGTGCACTTGAAGCTTTCTTT
TRBV12-3/TRBV12-4	-	TRBD1	16	TRBJ1-5	CASSRRTGDSNQPQHF	TGTGCCAGCAGTCGGAGGACAGGGGATAGCAATCAGCCCCAGCATTTT
TRBV28	once	TRBD1	14	TRBJ1-5	CASSFSRTGVPQHF	TGTGCCAGCAGTTTCTCGCGGACAGGAGTACCCCAGCATTTT
TRBV10-3	few	TRBD1	14	TRBJ2-1	CAISAGTGSNEQFF	TGTGCCATCAGTGCCGGGACAGGATCCAATGAGCAGTTCTTC
TRBV9	-	-	15	TRBJ2-6	CASSVVRSGANVLTF	TGTGCCAGCAGCGTAGTCAGGTCTGGGGCCAACGTCCTGACTTTC
TRBV3-1	few	-	14	TRBJ1-3	CASSFGHSGNTIYF	TGTGCCAGCAGCTTCGGGCACTCTGGAAACACCATATATTTT
TRBV19	-	-	12	TRBJ2-7	CASGQGSHEQYF	TGTGCCAGTGGGCAGGGTAGCCACGAGCAGTACTTC